This TCR beta chain derives from a study of blood T cell repertoires in COVID-19. Turning to the study itself: Samples came from the United States, Italy and Spain, spanning acute and convalescent COVID-19.

Sequencing was performed with immunoSEQ multiplex PCR; in TCRdb, only in-frame clones are kept and a portion is missing. This table has around 320,000 clones, roughly 90% appearing once. This study enrolled people aged roughly 18 to 100 from approximately 25 US geographic areas. Participant reports of clinical history set cohort assignment. The study recruited exposed participants who had met a COVID-19 case within 2 weeks before entry. The receptor comes from a woman aged 25-40 years who had been exposed to COVID-19. The sample taken for sequencing was PBMCs or T cells enriched from blood (not recorded which).

This CDR3 is CASSPPQGPRSEAFF. The CDR3 DNA sequence: TGTGCCAGCTCACCACCCCAGGGCCCCCGCTCTGAAGCTTTCTTT. The chain combines TRBV18 with TRBJ1-1; D perhaps matches TRBD1 (5 bases). CDR3 length: 15 residues. Trimming pared 0 bases from V and 6 bases from J, leaving 14 bases between. Germline values: CDR1 KGHSH, CDR2 LQKENI.